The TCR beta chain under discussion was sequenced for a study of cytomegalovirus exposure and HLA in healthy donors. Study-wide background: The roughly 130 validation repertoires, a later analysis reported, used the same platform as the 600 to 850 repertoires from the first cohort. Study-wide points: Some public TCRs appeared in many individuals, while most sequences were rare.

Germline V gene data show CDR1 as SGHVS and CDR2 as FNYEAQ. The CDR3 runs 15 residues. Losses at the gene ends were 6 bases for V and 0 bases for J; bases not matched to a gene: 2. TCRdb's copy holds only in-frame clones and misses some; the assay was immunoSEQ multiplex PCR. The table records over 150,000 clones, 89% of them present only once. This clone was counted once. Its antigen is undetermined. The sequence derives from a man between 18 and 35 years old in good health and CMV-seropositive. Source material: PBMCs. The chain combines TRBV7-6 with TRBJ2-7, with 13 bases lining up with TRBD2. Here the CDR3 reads CASSRTSGSSYEQYF. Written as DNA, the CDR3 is TGTGCCAGCAGTCGGACTAGCGGGAGCTCCTACGAGCAGTACTTC.